Presented here are 15 T cell receptor beta chains from one specimen sequenced in a study of early stage breast cancer tumors. This table comes from immunoSEQ multiplex PCR, and its TCRdb copy is limited to in-frame clones, with some not included. The table includes under 75,000 clones, approximately 80% detected once. The sample taken for sequencing was blood. Source of these receptors: a person aged 25 to 45 with breast cancer.

Of note for this clone: A junction boundary mismatches the germline segment, possibly from a read error. V and J are TRBV23-1 and TRBJ2-3; the D gene is possibly TRBD2 (6 bases). TRBV23-1 falls under the ORF class, with uncertain function. The CDR3 is 18 amino acids. The CDR3 reads CASSQSRGRRPLTDTQYF. As DNA, the CDR3 is TGCGCCAGCAGCCAATCGCGGGGACGGCGACCCCTCACAGATACGCAGTATTTT.

This clone has just one count. V usage is TRBV30 and J usage is TRBJ2-1; D uncertain. Trimming shortened V by 2 bases and J by 6 bases, and 5 bases separated the two germline ends. CDR1 is GTSNPN, CDR2 SVGIG, per germline (reference sequence). There are 11 residues in the CDR3. The CDR3 bases are TGTGCCTGGAGTACGGGCAATGAGCAGTTCTTC. It codes for CAWSTGNEQFF.

This clone has only a few counts. V gene TRBV6-1 combines with J gene TRBJ2-5; D is tentatively TRBD1 or TRBD2 (6 bases each). The V end was cut by 4 bases, the J end by 5 bases, with 17 bases between. The CDR3 consists of 15 residues. CDR1 is MNHNS, CDR2 SASEGT, per germline. CDR3 region: CASSVGGTSLETQYF. CDR3 sequence (DNA): TGTGCCAGCAGTGTGGGCGGGACAAGTCTCGAGACCCAGTACTTC.

This chain connects TRBV28 to TRBJ2-7; D perhaps matches TRBD1 (6 bases). V was cut by 3 bases and J by 0 bases, with 9 bases left in between. The V gene's germline CDR1 is MDHEN and CDR2 SYDVKM. This CDR3 contains 14 residues. The CDR3 bases are TGTGCCAGCAGTTTTGGGGGCCGCTCCTACGAGCAGTACTTC. The encoded protein is CASSFGGRSYEQYF. Complete variable domain (other parts from reference TRBV28 and TRBJ2-7): DVKVTQSSRYLVKRTGEKVFLECVQDMDHENMFWYRQDPGLGLRLIYFSYDVKMKEKGDIPEGYSVSREKKERFSLILESASTNQTSMYLCASSFGGRSYEQYFGPGTRLTVT.

The CDR3 protein is CASSYGTSRKETQYF. CDR3 sequence (DNA): TGTGCCAGCTCATACGGGACTAGCCGAAAAGAGACCCAGTACTTC. This chain connects TRBV2 to TRBJ2-5; TRBD2 matches 9 bases. This CDR3 has 15 residues. Trimming removed 8 bases from V and 3 bases from J; junction bases left unmatched: 10. CDR1 is SNHLY and CDR2 is FYNNEI in the germline V gene.

The chain couples TRBV27 to TRBJ1-1; 8 bases agree with TRBD1. Trimming took 1 base from V and 4 from J; bases not matched to a gene: 2. CDR1 is MNHEY, CDR2 SMNVEV, per germline (reference sequence). The CDR3 covers 14 residues. CDR3 sequence reads: CASSLYRGSTEAFF. CDR3 bases: TGTGCCAGCAGTTTATACAGGGGGTCCACTGAAGCTTTCTTT.

The CDR3 loop is CASSQEAWTESYEQYF. CDR3 bases: TGCGCCAGCAGCCAAGAAGCCTGGACGGAATCCTACGAGCAGTACTTC. The chain links TRBV4-1 to TRBJ2-7, with D unresolved. The length of the CDR3 is 16 residues. Deletions cut 0 bases from V and 1 base from J, with 13 bases between. Germline CDR1 reads MGHRA; CDR2 reads YSYEKL.

The gene calls are TRBV5-1 and TRBJ1-3; 12 bases are a match to TRBD1. Trimming took 3 bases from V and 6 from J; bases not matched to a gene: 10. This CDR3 has 17 residues. From germline, CDR1 is SGHRS and CDR2 YFSETQ. The CDR3 spells CASSWRPGTGGENTIYF. The CDR3 nucleotides read TGCGCCAGCAGCTGGAGGCCCGGGACAGGGGGCGAAAACACCATATATTTT.

This clone was seen a few times. The V call is TRBV4-2, the J call TRBJ1-2, with a tentative D call TRBD1 (6 bases). Germline loops: CDR1 LGHNA, CDR2 YNFKEQ. Trimming shortened V by 5 bases and J by 7 bases, and 20 bases separated the two germline ends. The CDR3 consists of 15 residues. CDR3 DNA: TGTGCCAGCAGCTTGGGCGTGGGACCGGGGGCTGGCTACACCTTC. Encoded protein: CASSLGVGPGAGYTF.

The chain couples TRBV6-6 to TRBJ1-1; D possibly corresponds to TRBD1 (6 bases). Germline V gene sequence: CDR1 MNHNY, CDR2 SVGAGI (reference sequence). This CDR3 has 14 residues. V lost 3 bases and J lost 3, with 11 bases in between. In nucleotides, the CDR3 is TGTGCCAGCAGTTATCGGCAGGGGTACACTGAAGCTTTCTTT. This translates into CASSYRQGYTEAFF.

The rearrangement joins TRBV30 to TRBJ2-7; 9 nucleotides agree with TRBD1. Trimming took 1 base from V and 6 from J; bases not matched to a gene: 10. Germline V CDR1 and CDR2: GTSNPN, SVGIG (reference sequence). The CDR3 loop spans 15 amino acids. The CDR3 region has the DNA TGTGCCTGGAGTGCCCTGGACAGGGGAACCGTCGAGCAGTACTTC. Its protein product is CAWSALDRGTVEQYF.

This chain links TRBV7-5 with TRBJ2-7; the table's D call, TRBD2, was not checked against the DNA. TRBV7-5 is deemed a pseudogene. The CDR3 totals 13 residues. The CDR3 spells CARRQGRGYEQYF. CDR3 DNA: TGTGCCAGAAGGCAGGGGCGGGGGTACGAGCAGTACTTC.

CDR3 sequence: CASSYGGPETQYF. The CDR3 DNA reads as TGTGCCAGCAGTTACGGGGGTCCGGAGACCCAGTACTTC. V usage is TRBV6-5 and J usage is TRBJ2-5; D may match TRBD1 or TRBD2 (5 bases each). The V gene's germline CDR1 is MNHEY and CDR2 SVGAGI. The CDR3 runs 13 residues. Trimming took 2 bases from V and 5 from J, leaving 9 bases between them.

The chain has TRBV5-1 and TRBJ2-1, with TRBD2 identical over 11 bases. CDR1 and CDR2 from the germline V gene are SGHRS and YFSETQ. Trimming at V came to 1 base and at J to 6 bases, leaving 3 bases not matched to a gene. This CDR3 spans 15 amino acids. CDR3 protein: CASSLRTSGPNEQFF. DNA of the CDR3: TGCGCCAGCAGCTTGAGGACTAGCGGGCCCAATGAGCAGTTCTTC. Full variable domain (missing parts from reference TRBV5-1 and TRBJ2-1): KAGVTQTPRYLIKTRGQQVTLSCSPISGHRSVSWYQQTPGQGLQFLFEYFSETQRNKGNFPGRFSGRQFSNSRSEMNVSTLELGDSALYLCASSLRTSGPNEQFFGPGTRLTVL.

This chain uses TRBV2 with TRBJ1-2, with 7 nucleotides matching TRBD1. The CDR3 extends over 14 amino acids. J was trimmed by 1 base and V by 5 bases; bases with no gene match: 4. Germline CDR1 SNHLY, CDR2 FYNNEI. CDR3 coding DNA: TGTGCCAGCAGTACACAGGGGCATAACTATGGCTACACCTTC. Protein sequence: CASSTQGHNYGYTF.